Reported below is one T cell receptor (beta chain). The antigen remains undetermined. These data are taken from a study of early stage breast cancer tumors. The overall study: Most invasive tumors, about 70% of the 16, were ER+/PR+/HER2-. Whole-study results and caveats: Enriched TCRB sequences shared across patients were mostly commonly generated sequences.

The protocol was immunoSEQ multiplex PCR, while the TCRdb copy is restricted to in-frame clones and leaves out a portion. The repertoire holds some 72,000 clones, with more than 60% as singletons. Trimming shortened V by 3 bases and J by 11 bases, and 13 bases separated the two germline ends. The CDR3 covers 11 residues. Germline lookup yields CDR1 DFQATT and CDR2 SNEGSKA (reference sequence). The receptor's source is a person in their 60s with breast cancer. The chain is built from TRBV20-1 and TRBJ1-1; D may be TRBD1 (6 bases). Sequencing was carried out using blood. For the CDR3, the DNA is TGCAGTGCTAGTCTCGGGGACATGGCTTTCTTT. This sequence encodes CSASLGDMAFF.